The present T cell receptor (beta chain) was sequenced within a study of shared clonotypes between healthy human individuals (dated by TCRdb to 2020 to 2021). As for the study more broadly: The cohort included a few men and a couple of women between 18 and 49 years of age. Libraries were prepared and TCR repertoires were sequenced by different laboratories using diverse techniques, in order to increase sequencing depth and limit assay-specific biases. To estimate repertoire size and how much clonotypes are shared between individuals, the study performed deep sequencing of blood TCR repertoires from roughly five healthy adults. For each donor, three plates each were used for CD4 naive and CD4 memory, two plates were used for CD8 naive, and one plate was used for CD8 memory. Leukapheresis yielded between about 0.85 and 10 billion PBMCs per donor.

This clone was counted once. Its antigen is currently not known. No much larger clonotype is one base removed from it; base qualities were not supplied. Healthy HIV-negative adults with no recently reported acute infections or vaccinations were included as donors. Only Caucasian adults living in Nashville, Tennessee, USA were represented among the donors. CD4+ T cells were enriched by magnetic negative selection, after which naive cells were positively selected on CD45RA and the negative fraction was taken as the memory subset. Blood was obtained by leukapheresis, after which PBMCs were separated by Ficoll-Histopaque density gradient centrifugation and cryopreserved in liquid nitrogen vapor phase. Analytical flow cytometry was used to check the purity and quantity of each magnetically sorted T cell population. Genomic DNA was isolated from each sorted fraction and quantified by UV absorbance on a Nanodrop 2000c.

The full study reports these points: The small number of donors limited the genetic and exposure-history diversity represented. Compared with non-shared clonotypes, clonotypes shared by all four sorted-subset donors had higher generation probabilities. Based on pairwise subsampling, the degree of clonotype sharing among donors was expected to be affected by sequencing depth. Incomplete sequencing was indicated by rarefaction of sorted-subset datasets, despite the large sequencing depth. Only blood was sampled, and tissue TCR repertoires likely differ from those in blood. Naive subsets generally had larger estimated clonotype richness than memory subsets. Sharing across several donors was observed for about 5% of naive CD4, 3.5% of naive CD8, 2.3% of memory CD4, and roughly 0.4% of memory CD8 clonotypes.

Using the deep immunoSEQ assay, multiplex PCR amplified TCR CDR3 regions from genomic DNA. Genomic DNA extracted from each cell subset was distributed evenly over all wells of several immunoSEQ 96-well plates, and each plate served as one replicate. For sorted subsets, approximately 190 ng of genomic DNA, equivalent to roughly 30,000 T cell genomes, went into each replicate PCR. Purified libraries were quantified with a Qubit 3.0 fluorometer, sized on a Bioanalyzer 2100, and re-quantified with the KAPA Library Quantification kit. A separate single-read 150-cycle Illumina NextSeq 550 flow cell was used to sequence each immunoSEQ 96-well plate. In the original analysis: Because the immunoSEQ output held only junctional sequences and lacked quality scores, the filtering could not match the filtering applied to full-length reads. To assign V/J genes and CDR3, sequences were annotated using PyIR, a Python wrapper for IgBLAST v1.9, with IMGT germline references. Reads with weak V/J assignments (E-value above 1e-6), missing CDR3, stop codons, out-of-frame junctions, or ambiguous translated residues were removed. V3J clonotypes were defined as sequences sharing the same inferred V gene, J gene, and CDR3 amino acid sequence. Percentage overlap between repertoires was calculated by dividing the number of shared unique clonotypes by the size of the smaller repertoire. Three approaches were used to assess repertoire richness: RTK rarefaction, the Chao1 estimator, and Recon v2.1 estimates of unobserved clonotypes. OLGA was used to compute generation probabilities for all TCRbeta clonotypes that the gDNA method yielded from a handful of donors. TCRdb holds this immuneACCESS table with in-frame rearrangements only. Some clones are missing; in checked studies, unresolved V genes explain under half, and the rest has no known cause. Clone size and the V and J calls come from that table; the DNA yielded D and trimming. A total of about 1.4 million clones appear in this sample, roughly 96% of them only once. The ten largest clones add up to approximately 1% of the sample.

The sequencing sample was made of naive CD4+ T cells sorted from blood. The cell subset or site label, read with the paper, signifies: CD45RA+ positively selected. This TCR derives from a young man in good health.

The CDR3 region: CASSSGAQAGANVLTF. The bases are TGCGCCAGCAGCTCCGGAGCCCAAGCCGGGGCCAACGTCCTGACTTTC. The receptor chain draws on TRBV4-1 and TRBJ2-6; the D gene remains uncertain. Trimming takes 5 bases from V and 4 bases from J, and the germline ends sit 15 bases apart. Its CDR3 holds 16 amino acids, cysteine through phenylalanine. Just the 48-base CDR3 DNA is kept, in frame starting at base 1. CDR1 and CDR2 are drawn from the germline V gene: MGHRA, YSYEKL.